This T cell receptor (beta chain) was sequenced during a study of OX40 agonist ivuxolimab in advanced cancers. Across the study: Patients received the agonistic anti-OX40 (CD134) antibody ivuxolimab. The mean age was roughly 60 years, ranging from 23 to 79, with approximately 85% of participants male. A partial response was reached by three patients: one with hepatocellular carcinoma and two with cutaneous melanoma.

The V gene's germline CDR1 is MDHEN and CDR2 SYDVKM. This CDR3 comprises 14 residues. Germline trimming cut 5 bases from V and 5 bases from J; bases unmatched to any gene: 7. Clones were read by immunoSEQ multiplex PCR, and TCRdb kept only the in-frame ones, dropping some. The sample consists of some 80,000 clones, 88% of them appearing once. The specimen was CD4+ or CD8+ T cells sorted from blood, collected in a trial of the OX40 agonist ivuxolimab. The V gene is TRBV28, the J gene TRBJ1-2; 8 bases are a match to TRBD1. The TCR comes from an adult with an advanced solid tumor such as melanoma, head and neck, liver or kidney cancer. For the CDR3, the DNA is TGTGCCAGCAGTCGCAGGGGGCGTAATTATGGCTACACCTTC. This gives the protein CASSRRGRNYGYTF.